This TCR beta chain was identified during a study of cytomegalovirus exposure and HLA in healthy donors. With V trimmed by 2 bases and J by 2 bases, 8 bases remained unmatched. CDR1 is MNHEY and CDR2 is SMNVEV in the germline V gene (reference sequence). CDR3 size: 16 residues. The PCR had 60 Vbeta and 13 Jbeta primers. TCRdb's table, derived via immunoSEQ multiplex PCR, lists solely in-frame clones and lacks some. The profile shows 150,000 to 200,000 clones, around 82% of them singletons. The sequenced sample consisted of PBMCs. This chain links TRBV27 with TRBJ2-7, with 8 bases aligning to TRBD2. The receptor was isolated from a man aged 18 to 30 in good health and CMV-seronegative. CDR3 region: CASSLEGGRPTYEQYF. In nucleotides, the CDR3 is TGTGCCAGCAGTTTAGAGGGCGGGAGGCCTACCTACGAGCAGTACTTC.